This entry lists 30 T cell receptor beta chains sequenced from one sample in a study of CD8+ T cells in alopecia areata. The sequencing template was cDNA reverse transcribed from extracted RNA. The assay was immunoSEQ multiplex PCR, and TCRdb's table has in-frame clones only and misses some. The sample lists 200,000 to 250,000 clones, around 62% occurring once. Sequenced here: CD4+ T cells sorted from blood, sampled at week 0. The receptors here all came from a human donor with alopecia areata.

This clone was seen more than once but under ten times. The chain recombines TRBV29-1 with TRBJ2-3; D is unresolved. The CDR3 is made up of 11 amino acids. Germline values: CDR1 SQVTM, CDR2 ANQGSEA. V was pared by 3 bases and J by 1 base, with 2 bases between. CDR3: CSVEGTDTQYF. The CDR3 DNA is TGCAGCGTTGAGGGCACAGATACGCAGTATTTT.

The chain is built from TRBV20-1 and TRBJ2-5; the D is unclear. Germline V CDR1 and CDR2: DFQATT, SNEGSKA (reference sequence). With 4 bases removed from V and 5 bases from J, the gap between germline ends came to 5 bases. This CDR3 is built from 10 residues. CDR3 DNA sequence: TGCAGTGCTAATGTGGAGACCCAGTACTTC. Amino acids: CSANVETQYF.

V is TRBV30 and J is TRBJ2-5, with D unresolved. Germline CDR1 GTSNPN, CDR2 SVGIG (reference sequence). With 8 bases removed from V and 7 bases from J, the gap between germline ends came to 17 bases. The CDR3 covers 12 residues. Here the CDR3 reads CAGEVGRGTQYF. CDR3 coding DNA: TGTGCCGGGGAAGTCGGGCGTGGGACCCAGTACTTC.

This rearrangement joins TRBV11-2 to TRBJ2-7, with TRBD2 matching 8 bases. There are 16 residues in the CDR3. The junction had 14 bases not matched to a gene; V was cut back by 5 bases and J by 5 bases. Germline CDR1 SGHAT, CDR2 FQNNGV. The CDR3 region is CASSLLGGAFGDEQYF. In nucleotides, the CDR3 is TGTGCCAGCAGCCTCCTCGGGGGGGCCTTCGGTGACGAGCAGTACTTC.

CDR3 residues: CASSYLQEGYEQYF. The CDR3 DNA is TGTGCCAGCAGTTACCTACAGGAGGGCTACGAGCAGTACTTC. The rearrangement links TRBV6-6 to TRBJ2-7; the D gene is possibly TRBD2 (6 bases). The germline V gene encodes CDR1 MNHNY and CDR2 SVGAGI (reference sequence). Trimming removed 2 bases from V and 3 bases from J, with 11 bases in between. The CDR3 length is 14 residues.

This clone was recorded only once. The chain combines TRBV29-1 with TRBJ2-3, with 10 bases that match TRBD2. The CDR3 length is 14 residues. V lost 8 bases and J lost 2; bases outside the gene matches: 7. CDR1 is SQVTM and CDR2 is ANQGSEA in the germline V gene. DNA of the CDR3: TGCAGCTCTTTAGCGGGGGGATCCACAGATACGCAGTATTTT. Protein product: CSSLAGGSTDTQYF.

This clone appeared a few times. This sequence joins TRBV19 and TRBJ1-1; D gene ambiguous. The germline V gene has CDR1 LNHDA and CDR2 SQIVND (reference sequence). This CDR3 is built from 13 residues. The V and J ends lost 2 bases and 6 bases respectively, with 10 bases between them. The CDR3 is CASSISGKAEAFF. Here the CDR3 DNA reads TGTGCCAGTAGTATAAGTGGGAAGGCTGAAGCTTTCTTT.

This chain uses TRBV4-2 with TRBJ2-1, with D maybe TRBD1 (6 bases). From germline, CDR1 is LGHNA and CDR2 YNFKEQ. Trimming left V 1 base short and J 10 bases short, with 14 bases between. The CDR3 covers 14 residues. The CDR3 spells CASSQVQGQGEQFF. The CDR3 DNA sequence: TGTGCCAGCAGCCAAGTGCAGGGGCAAGGGGAGCAGTTCTTC.

The chain combines TRBV27 with TRBJ1-2; the match to TRBD1 covers 9 bases. The CDR3 covers 17 residues. Germline CDR1 reads MNHEY; CDR2 reads SMNVEV (reference sequence). Trimming removed 3 bases from V and 2 bases from J; junction bases left unmatched: 10. The DNA of the CDR3 is TGTGCCAGCAGTTTCTCGGGTGGGACAGGGATAAACTATGGCTACACCTTC. It encodes CASSFSGGTGINYGYTF.

V usage is TRBV29-1 and J usage is TRBJ1-1; unclear D gene. Trimming took off 4 bases at V and 0 bases at J, with 9 bases between the two ends. There are 13 residues in the CDR3. Germline-derived CDR1 and CDR2 are SQVTM and ANQGSEA. CDR3 DNA sequence: TGCAGCGTTGGAGGCAACTTGAACACTGAAGCTTTCTTT. Translating gives CSVGGNLNTEAFF.

This clone was seen a few times. This rearrangement joins TRBV7-8 to TRBJ1-1, with TRBD1 as a possible D gene (5 bases). V lost 3 bases, J lost 7 bases, and 15 bases lay in between. Germline CDR1 and CDR2: SGHVS and FQNEAQ. This CDR3 has 14 amino acids. Here the CDR3 DNA reads TGTGCCAGCAGCTTTGGGACCACGGGAGGTGAAGCTTTCTTT. It translates to CASSFGTTGGEAFF.

In this sample, this clone turned up a few times. This rearrangement joins TRBV11-2 to TRBJ2-5; D gene unclear. Trimming left V 4 bases short and J 1 base short, with 13 bases between. This CDR3 comprises 15 residues. Germline V CDR1 and CDR2: SGHAT, FQNNGV. The CDR3 protein is CASSSPHLGQETQYF. CDR3 DNA sequence: TGTGCCAGCAGCTCCCCGCACTTGGGCCAAGAGACCCAGTACTTC.

The V and J genes are TRBV9 and TRBJ2-3; possible D gene TRBD2, 7 bases. Per germline, CDR1 SGDLS and CDR2 YYNGEE. The CDR3 extends over 14 amino acids. Trimming removed 2 bases at V and 4 bases at J, with 11 bases between. CDR3 sequence (DNA): TGTGCCAGCAGCGTCGAGGGGGGGCCAGATACGCAGTATTTT. Protein sequence: CASSVEGGPDTQYF.

This chain connects TRBV6-5 to TRBJ1-3; 7 bases are a match to TRBD1. J lost 0 bases, V lost 6 bases, and 5 bases had no gene match. The CDR3 runs to 15 residues. The germline V gene has CDR1 MNHEY and CDR2 SVGAGI. CDR3 residues: CASRQTGASGNTIYF. DNA for the CDR3: TGTGCCAGCAGACAAACAGGGGCCTCTGGAAACACCATATATTTT.

The chain uses TRBV7-8 and TRBJ2-1; D is unclear. This CDR3 contains 13 residues. From germline, CDR1 is SGHVS and CDR2 FQNEAQ. Trimming removed 5 bases at V and 9 bases at J, with 14 bases between. CDR3 region: CASSERTYGEQFF. In nucleotides, the CDR3 is TGTGCCAGCAGCGAAAGGACGTACGGTGAGCAGTTCTTC.

This clone occurred a few times. This chain connects TRBV30 to TRBJ2-7; 9 nucleotides match TRBD1. This CDR3 region has 13 residues. Unmatched junction bases numbered 7, after V lost 3 bases and J lost 7 bases. Per the germline V gene, CDR1 is GTSNPN and CDR2 is SVGIG (reference sequence). DNA for the CDR3: TGTGCCTGGAGAGGACAGGGGCTAGGAGAGCAGTACTTC. This gives the protein CAWRGQGLGEQYF.

The chain couples TRBV7-9 to TRBJ2-7; 9 bases match TRBD2. Germline trimming cut 1 base from V and 5 bases from J; bases unmatched to any gene: 6. The V gene's germline CDR1 is SEHNR and CDR2 FQNEAQ (reference sequence). This CDR3 has 15 amino acids. The CDR3 DNA reads as TGTGCCAGCAGCTTAGGCTTAGCGGGAGTAAACGAGCAGTACTTC. This translates into CASSLGLAGVNEQYF. Drawing the rest from reference TRBV7-9 and TRBJ2-7, the complete variable domain is DTGVSQNPRHKITKRGQNVTFRCDPISEHNRLYWYRQTLGQGPEFLTYFQNEAQLEKSRLLSDRFSAERPKGSFSTLEIQRTEQGDSAMYLCASSLGLAGVNEQYFGPGTRLTVT.

This chain joins TRBV7-8 and TRBJ2-5, with TRBD1 as a possible D gene (6 bases). V was clipped by 4 bases and J by 5 bases, with 14 bases between them. From germline, CDR1 is SGHVS and CDR2 FQNEAQ. The CDR3 has 14 amino acids. CDR3 in DNA: TGTGCCAGCAGCTCAACAGGGAGTGCTGAGACCCAGTACTTC. Translation gives CASSSTGSAETQYF.

J is TRBJ1-1 and V is TRBV7-2; a weak D match, TRBD1 (5 bases). This CDR3 has 13 amino acids. Germline V gene sequence: CDR1 SGHTA, CDR2 FQGNSA. V shed 4 bases and J shed 9 bases, with 15 bases lying between them. The CDR3 loop reads CASSSQGRDKAFF. CDR3 DNA: TGTGCCAGCAGCTCCCAGGGCAGGGATAAAGCTTTCTTT.

The rearrangement links TRBV7-8 to TRBJ2-7; 7 nucleotides match TRBD2. J was trimmed by 0 bases and V by 3 bases; bases with no gene match: 2. This CDR3 is built from 14 residues. CDR1 and CDR2 from the germline V gene are SGHVS and FQNEAQ. The CDR3 sequence: CASSFSGSSYEQYF. The CDR3 DNA is TGTGCCAGCAGCTTTAGCGGGTCCTCCTACGAGCAGTACTTC.

The chain is built from TRBV4-1 and TRBJ1-5; D is unresolved. Germline CDR1 is MGHRA and CDR2 is YSYEKL. V was shortened by 4 bases and J by 2 bases, with 6 bases between the two germline ends. The CDR3 loop spans 13 amino acids. The CDR3 protein is CASSPEGNQPQHF. CDR3 bases: TGCGCCAGCAGCCCTGAAGGCAATCAGCCCCAGCATTTT.

This clone was seen once. V is TRBV30 and J is TRBJ1-5; no clear D. The CDR3 contains 15 residues. Germline CDR1 and CDR2: GTSNPN and SVGIG (reference sequence). Trimming pared 0 bases from V and 0 bases from J, leaving 9 bases between. The CDR3 reads CAWSVTDLSNQPQHF. The CDR3 DNA reads TGTGCCTGGAGTGTAACGGACCTTAGCAATCAGCCCCAGCATTTT.

The chain joins TRBV11-2 to TRBJ2-7; maybe TRBD1 (5 bases). This CDR3 is built from 16 residues. Trimming shortened V by 5 bases and J by 2 bases, and 19 bases separated the two germline ends. The germline CDR1 and CDR2 sequences are SGHAT and FQNNGV. The CDR3: CASSPDPSVGAYEQYF. The CDR3 DNA sequence: TGTGCCAGCAGCCCGGACCCCTCAGTAGGGGCCTACGAGCAGTACTTC.

The chain combines TRBV9 with TRBJ2-3; perhaps TRBD2 as D (5 bases). Germline lookup yields CDR1 SGDLS and CDR2 YYNGEE. The CDR3 totals 12 residues. CDR3 nucleotide sequence: TGTGATGGGGAGTTACGCGGAGATACGCAGTATTTT. Translating it yields CDGELRGDTQYF.

The chain recombines TRBV5-1 with TRBJ2-3, with D perhaps matching TRBD1 (5 bases). V was cut by 3 bases and J by 5 bases, with 19 bases left in between. The CDR3 spans 16 residues. Per the germline V gene, CDR1 is SGHRS and CDR2 is YFSETQ. The CDR3 loop reads CASSWRQLGYGDTQYF. The CDR3 nucleotides read TGCGCCAGCAGCTGGAGACAGCTCGGGTATGGAGATACGCAGTATTTT.

This clone has only a few counts. V usage is TRBV5-1 and J usage is TRBJ2-5; 9 bases line up with TRBD1. The CDR3 consists of 18 residues. With 2 bases clipped from V and 3 bases from J, the junction kept 14 bases outside the gene matches. Germline loops: CDR1 SGHRS, CDR2 YFSETQ. The CDR3 loop is CASSFQPLRTGVEETQYF. The CDR3 coding sequence is TGCGCCAGCAGCTTCCAACCTCTAAGGACAGGGGTGGAAGAGACCCAGTACTTC.

The V gene is TRBV30, the J gene TRBJ1-1; tentative D call: TRBD1 (6 bases). Germline V gene sequence: CDR1 GTSNPN, CDR2 SVGIG (reference sequence). The CDR3 has 13 residues. V lost 8 bases and J 0 bases, leaving 13 bases between the germline ends. The CDR3 region has the DNA TGTGCCGGGGGCAGGCGGATGAACACTGAAGCTTTCTTT. It yields the protein CAGGRRMNTEAFF. Variable domain in full (rest from reference TRBV30 and TRBJ1-1): SQTIHQWPATLVQPVGSPLSLECTVEGTSNPNLYWYRQAAGRGLQLLFYSVGIGQISSEVPQNLSASRPQDRQFILSSKKLLLSDSGFYLCAGGRRMNTEAFFGQGTRLTVV.

There are a few counts of this clone. The chain recombines TRBV30 with TRBJ2-1; no definite D call. V lost 0 bases, J lost 7 bases, and 1 base lay in between. From germline, CDR1 is GTSNPN and CDR2 SVGIG (reference sequence). The CDR3 length is 10 residues. The CDR3 loop is CAWSVNEQFF. The CDR3 nucleotides read TGTGCCTGGAGTGTAAATGAGCAGTTCTTC.

The gene calls are TRBV29-1 and TRBJ2-7, with 14 bases fitting TRBD2. With 4 bases clipped from V and 5 bases from J, the junction kept 7 bases outside the gene matches. The CDR3 is made up of 15 amino acids. The germline V gene has CDR1 SQVTM and CDR2 ANQGSEA. CDR3 residues: CSVGSRLAGGHEQYF. For the CDR3, the DNA is TGCAGCGTTGGATCGAGACTAGCGGGAGGGCACGAGCAGTACTTC.

The genes are TRBV4-1 and TRBJ1-1; no clear D. Germline V lookup: CDR1 MGHRA, CDR2 YSYEKL. This CDR3 comprises 15 residues. V lost 4 bases, J lost 1 base, and 13 bases lay in between. The CDR3 region is CASSPNWAQNTEAFF. In DNA form, the CDR3 reads TGCGCCAGCAGCCCTAATTGGGCGCAGAACACTGAAGCTTTCTTT.